This TCR beta chain derives from a study of T cells in Graves' hyperthyroidism and ophthalmopathy. Germline CDR1 DFQATT, CDR2 SNEGSKA (reference sequence). The junction had 9 bases not matched to a gene; V was cut back by 1 base and J by 5 bases. This CDR3 has 15 amino acids. Amplified regions were TCR beta CDR3 sequences from RNA transcripts. HTBI primers were the set used in a first-round RT-PCR of the TCR CDR3. TCRdb fed the multiplex PCR reads into MiXCR, producing one record per CDR3 protein. The data contain about half a million distinct CDR3 sequences, 24% of them singletons. Material: blood. The chain couples TRBV20-1 to TRBJ2-7; 9 bases are shared with TRBD1. The origin of this receptor is a woman aged 30 to 39 with Graves' ophthalmopathy. CDR3: CSARVGQGSSDEQYF. CDR3 nucleotide sequence: TGCAGTGCTAGAGTGGGACAGGGTAGTTCGGACGAGCAGTACTTC.